Described below is a single T cell receptor beta chain sequence and its context. This CDR3 has 11 amino acids. The sample originates from a study of blood T cell repertoires in COVID-19. Clones were read by immunoSEQ multiplex PCR, and TCRdb kept only the in-frame ones, dropping some. This sample carries 140,000 to 150,000 clones, approximately 80% of them seen once, and the ten largest clones take 10% to 15%. Sequencing was done on a sample of peripheral blood. The V and J genes are TRBV21-1 and TRBJ2-5; the table's D call TRBD2 went unverified against the DNA. TRBV21-1 counts as a pseudogene. This sequence was found in a man in his 60s with active or convalescent COVID-19. CDR3 sequence reads: CASRHGETQYF. The CDR3 DNA follows: TGTGCCAGCAGGCACGGGGAGACCCAGTACTTC.